This TCR beta chain was recovered during a study of post-analysis software for immune sequencing data. The TCR beta cDNA libraries carried unique molecular identifiers. T cells, 1 to 10 million of them, yielded approximately 530,000 cDNA molecules. TCRdb re-derived calls from the PCR reads in MiXCR, one entry per CDR3 protein. The sample lists 700,000 to 800,000 distinct CDR3 sequences; 25% to 30% were seen once. A note on this clonotype: Antigen unknown.

Study-level findings and limits: TRBV5-6, TRBV5-1 and TRBV20-1 belonged to a set of a handful of TRBV segments that were more frequent in patients than controls.

The CDR3 length is 13 residues. Germline V gene lookup returns CDR1 MDHEN and CDR2 SYDVKM. The V end lost 6 bases, the J end lost 7 bases, and 15 bases lay between the germline ends. The sample taken for sequencing was blood. This receptor was identified in a girl aged 10 to 17 with multiple sclerosis. V and J are TRBV28 and TRBJ1-2; D remains unclear. The CDR3 region is CASRLPGSGGYTF. The CDR3 DNA follows: TGTGCCAGCAGGTTACCAGGTTCCGGTGGCTACACCTTC.